Below are 27 T cell receptor beta chains sequenced from a single sample in a study of breast tumors, draining lymph nodes, adjacent tissues. From the multiplex PCR reads, TCRdb called clonotypes with MiXCR, one entry per CDR3 protein. The table records 250,000 or so distinct CDR3 sequences, 30% to 35% of them present only once. Axillary draining lymph nodes of breast cancer patients supplied the node samples. Sequenced sample: axillary lymph node tissue. The receptors shown here come from a female donor with breast cancer. Some clones in this sample may be carry-over from other donors' samples.

As to this clonotype: A read error is possible here, since a much larger clone lies one base away. The chain recombines TRBV9 with TRBJ2-1; TRBD2 is a possible D gene (6 bases). The CDR3 is made up of 16 amino acids. The germline V gene has CDR1 SGDLS and CDR2 YYNGEE. The CDR3 nucleotides are TGTGCCAGCAGCGTATCCACCCTAGCGACCTACAATGAGCAGCTCTTC. As protein: CASSVSTLATYNEQLF.

This clonotype was observed a single time. The chain joins TRBV2 to TRBJ1-2; TRBD1 matches at 8 bases. The CDR3 consists of 14 residues. Per germline, CDR1 SNHLY and CDR2 FYNNEI. The V gene end was trimmed by 6 bases and the J gene end by 6 bases; junction bases not matched to a gene: 9. DNA for the CDR3: TGTGCCAGCAGATTTAAAATGACAGGGGATGGCTACACCTTC. It specifies CASRFKMTGDGYTF.

The table lists this clonotype with many counts. The rearrangement uses TRBV6-5 and TRBJ2-5, with 7 positions matching TRBD2. The germline V gene has CDR1 MNHEY and CDR2 SVGAGI. V lost 4 bases and J lost 7; bases outside the gene matches: 3. There are 12 residues in the CDR3. CDR3 sequence (DNA): TGTGCCAGCAGTTCGGGGGGAGGGACCCAGTACTTC. It yields the protein CASSSGGGTQYF.

This clonotype was observed many times. In DNA form, the CDR3 reads TGCAGTGCTAGGAGAACTAGCGGGATTCACACAGATACGCAGTATTTT. It codes for CSARRTSGIHTDTQYF. The chain links TRBV20-1 to TRBJ2-3; 10 bases match TRBD2. The CDR3 length is 16 residues. The junction had 8 bases not matched to a gene; V was cut back by 3 bases and J by 2 bases. Germline V gene sequence: CDR1 DFQATT, CDR2 SNEGSKA (reference sequence).

This clonotype occurred many times. V usage is TRBV7-8 and J usage is TRBJ1-6; D is ambiguous. CDR1 and CDR2 from the germline V gene are SGHVS and FQNEAQ. V shed 2 bases and J shed 2 bases, with 7 bases lying between them. The CDR3 runs to 15 residues. The CDR3: CASSLTSAYNSPLHF. In DNA, the CDR3 is TGTGCCAGCAGCTTAACATCAGCCTATAATTCACCCCTCCACTTT. Full variable domain (missing parts from reference TRBV7-8 and TRBJ1-6): GAGVSQSPRYKVAKRGQDVALRCDPISGHVSLFWYQQALGQGPEFLTYFQNEAQLDKSGLPSDRFFAERPEGSVSTLKIQRTQQEDSAVYLCASSLTSAYNSPLHFGNGTRLTVT.

In its sample, this clonotype was seen many times. The CDR3 nucleotides are TGTGCCACCAGTGATTTTAGCCCCTCTCCCGGGACTAGCGGAAGCTCCTACAATGAGCAGTTCTTC. This sequence encodes CATSDFSPSPGTSGSSYNEQFF. The V gene is TRBV24-1, the J gene TRBJ2-1; 11 bases line up with TRBD2. Germline V gene data show CDR1 as KGHDR and CDR2 as SFDVKD. J gave up 0 bases and V 1 base, and 16 bases lay outside the gene matches. The CDR3 is 22 residues long.

The chain combines TRBV10-3 with TRBJ2-7, with 10 bases fitting TRBD1. CDR3 length equals 18 residues. The V gene's germline CDR1 is ENHRY and CDR2 SYGVKD. With 0 bases clipped from V and 0 bases from J, the junction kept 8 bases outside the gene matches. DNA of the CDR3: TGTGCCATCAGTGAGTCGGGACAGGGGTTCCCCGGCTCCTACGAGCAGTACTTC. Translation gives CAISESGQGFPGSYEQYF.

This chain connects TRBV12-3 or TRBV12-4 to TRBJ2-2, with D possibly TRBD2 on 5 matching bases. V dropped 5 bases and J dropped 6 bases, with 22 bases sitting between them. CDR3 length: 17 amino acids. The CDR3 region has the DNA TGTGCCAGCAGTCCCCATTGGACTCTTAGTTCCCCCGGGGAGCTGTTTTTT. Amino acid sequence: CASSPHWTLSSPGELFF.

This clonotype was observed many times. The V call is TRBV7-2, the J call TRBJ2-1; 9 nucleotides match TRBD2. CDR1 SGHTA and CDR2 FQGNSA come from the germline V gene. This CDR3 spans 16 amino acids. After removal of 1 base from V and 8 bases from J, the junction contained 9 bases not matched to a gene. CDR3 region: CASSLVGGRARDEQFF. The CDR3 DNA sequence: TGTGCCAGCAGCTTAGTGGGCGGGAGGGCCCGCGATGAGCAGTTCTTC.

The chain links TRBV7-2 to TRBJ2-3; 9 positions agree with TRBD2. CDR1 is SGHTA, CDR2 FQGNSA, per germline. V lost 5 bases to trimming and J lost 1 base; unmatched junction nucleotides: 7. There are 16 residues in the CDR3. This chain's CDR3 is CASSAGGGGRTDTQYF. The CDR3 DNA reads TGTGCCAGCAGCGCGGGGGGGGGGGGCCGCACAGATACGCAGTATTTT.

Regarding this clonotype: A single base separates this from a much larger clone, so it may be a read error. In this CDR3 the conserved last residue, phenylalanine or tryptophan, is missing, so a read error is likely. The CDR3 spells CASSLSGNRNEQFL. CDR3 coding DNA: TGTGCTAGCAGCTTATCCGGGAATCGCAATGAGCAGTTCCTC. The chain combines TRBV7-7 with TRBJ2-1; maybe TRBD2 (5 bases). CDR1 is SSHAT and CDR2 is FNYEAQ in the germline V gene (reference sequence). CDR3 length: 14 amino acids.

This clonotype was picked up many times. V is TRBV19 and J is TRBJ2-4; the D gene is possibly TRBD1 (6 bases). This CDR3 comprises 13 residues. V was clipped by 7 bases and J by 6 bases, with 13 bases between them. Looked up from germline, CDR1 is LNHDA and CDR2 is SQIVND (reference sequence). The CDR3 DNA reads TGTGCCAGTATGGTGGGGGCCGGAAACATTCAGTACTTC. It translates to CASMVGAGNIQYF.

Remarks on this clonotype: A much more abundant neighbour one base away suggests this may be a read error. The chain employs TRBV7-9 and TRBJ2-7; D gene uncertain. V shed 0 bases and J shed 5 bases, with 11 bases lying between them. Looked up from germline, CDR1 is SEHNR and CDR2 is FQNEAQ (reference sequence). The CDR3 consists of 14 residues. As DNA, the CDR3 is TGTGCCAGCAGCTTAGCGAGAGGATCCCACGAGCAGTACTTC. Protein product: CASSLARGSHEQYF. Supplemented by reference TRBV7-9 and TRBJ2-7, the full variable domain reads DTGVSQNPRHKITKRGQNVTFRCDPISEHNRLYWYRQTLGQGPEFLTYFQNEAQLEKSRLLSDRFSAERPKGSFSTLEIQRTEQGDSAMYLCASSLARGSHEQYFGPGTRLTVT.

A note on this clonotype: With a much larger clone just one base away, this may be a read error. The final CDR3 position lacks the conserved phenylalanine or tryptophan, pointing to a likely read error. The chain combines TRBV4-1 with TRBJ2-7, with D perhaps matching TRBD1 (5 bases). Trimming took off 6 bases at V and 0 bases at J, with 9 bases between the two ends. The CDR3 sequence is 13 residues long. Per germline, CDR1 MGHRA and CDR2 YSYEKL. Written as DNA, the CDR3 is TGCGCCAGCAGACAGGCGGTCTCCTACGAGCAGTACCTC. Encoded protein: CASRQAVSYEQYL.

There are many counts of this clonotype. The chain has TRBV12-3 or TRBV12-4 and TRBJ2-5, with 7 nucleotides matching TRBD1. V was clipped by 3 bases and J by 2 bases; unmatched bases: 6. CDR3 length equals 15 residues. CDR3 nucleotides: TGTGCCAGCAGTTTTCGAGACAGGGATCAAGAGACCCAGTACTTC. Its translation is CASSFRDRDQETQYF.

This clonotype was counted ten times or more. V usage is TRBV20-1 and J usage is TRBJ2-1, with 10 bases fitting TRBD2. CDR3 length equals 17 residues. V lost 6 bases to trimming and J lost 0 bases; unmatched junction nucleotides: 11. The germline V gene encodes CDR1 DFQATT and CDR2 SNEGSKA (reference sequence). The CDR3 DNA follows: TGCAGTGCCGAGCAAGCGGGAGGGCCCAGCTCCTACAATGAGCAGTTCTTC. It specifies CSAEQAGGPSSYNEQFF.

This clonotype was detected a few times. V gene TRBV6-1 combines with J gene TRBJ1-3, with D possibly matching TRBD1 (6 bases). Trimming took off 4 bases at V and 0 bases at J, with 16 bases between the two ends. This CDR3 has 17 amino acids. CDR1 is MNHNS, CDR2 SASEGT, per germline. In DNA, the CDR3 is TGTGCCAGCAGTGCCACGGGGGCAGGGCTCTCTGGAAACACCATATATTTT. This translates into CASSATGAGLSGNTIYF.

The CDR3 spells CASSFSQSYEQYF. For the CDR3, the DNA is TGTGCCAGCAGTTTCAGTCAGAGCTACGAGCAGTACTTC. This chain links TRBV27 with TRBJ2-7; D is ambiguous. CDR1 MNHEY and CDR2 SMNVEV come from the germline V gene (reference sequence). V lost 3 bases, J lost 3 bases, and 9 bases lay in between. CDR3 length equals 13 residues.

This clonotype was picked up one time. A much larger clone lies a single base off, so this may be a read error. The V and J genes are TRBV7-2 and TRBJ2-1; D is perhaps TRBD1 or TRBD2 (5 bases each). Germline V gives CDR1 SGHTA, CDR2 FQGNSA. Deletions cut 1 base from V and 11 bases from J, with 24 bases between. This CDR3 is built from 17 residues. The DNA for the CDR3 is TGTGCCAGCAGCTTAGTGGCCGGGACCCAAACAACGGATCAGCAGTTCTTC. Translated, it gives CASSLVAGTQTTDQQFF.

This clonotype was detected ten times or more. The J gene is TRBJ1-2, the V gene TRBV6-5, with D perhaps TRBD1 (5 bases). Germline V gives CDR1 MNHEY, CDR2 SVGAGI. V was trimmed by 6 bases and J by 2 bases, leaving 10 bases between them. This CDR3 spans 13 amino acids. The CDR3 reads CASSWDGNYGYTF. CDR3 DNA sequence: TGTGCCAGCAGCTGGGACGGAAACTATGGCTACACCTTC.

This clonotype was detected once. This chain connects TRBV30 to TRBJ2-3; 7 positions match TRBD2. V was clipped by 3 bases and J by 8 bases; unmatched bases: 11. CDR1 and CDR2 (germline): GTSNPN, SVGIG (reference sequence). This CDR3 is 14 amino acids long. This CDR3 reads CAWRDAAGSGTQYF. The CDR3 DNA reads as TGTGCCTGGAGGGACGCAGCGGGATCTGGTACGCAGTATTTT.

This clonotype was seen ten or more times. The V call is TRBV5-1, the J call TRBJ2-3, with 14 bases lining up with TRBD2. Losses at the gene ends were 5 bases for V and 6 bases for J; bases not matched to a gene: 2. CDR3 length: 14 residues. From germline, CDR1 is SGHRS and CDR2 YFSETQ. This CDR3 is CASSWTSGRDTQYF. The CDR3 DNA sequence: TGCGCCAGCAGTTGGACTAGCGGGAGGGATACGCAGTATTTT.

The CDR3 here is CASSYRQPNEKLFF. Written as DNA, the CDR3 is TGTGCCAGCAGTTACAGACAGCCTAATGAAAAACTGTTTTTT. The chain has TRBV6-2 or TRBV6-3 and TRBJ1-4, with D perhaps TRBD1 (5 bases). Between the trimmed V and J ends, which lost 2 bases and 3 bases, there was a span of 7 bases. CDR3 size: 14 residues. Germline V gene data show CDR1 as MNHEY and CDR2 as SVGEGT.

With respect to this clonotype: With a much larger clone just one base away, this may be a read error. V is TRBV5-1 and J is TRBJ2-2; tentatively, D is TRBD1 or TRBD2 (6 bases each). Trimming pared 7 bases from V and 5 bases from J, leaving 15 bases between. The CDR3 has 14 amino acids. Germline V gene sequence: CDR1 SGHRS, CDR2 YFSETQ. CDR3 DNA sequence: TGCGCCAGCGCCGTAGGGGGGAGTACCGGGGAGCTGTTTTTT. Its translation is CASAVGGSTGELFF.

This clonotype was found many times. V and J are TRBV11-3 and TRBJ2-7; D uncertain. Deletions cut 3 bases from V and 2 bases from J, with 11 bases between. Germline V CDR1 and CDR2: SGHNT, YENEEA. The CDR3 runs 14 residues. The CDR3 DNA is TGTGCCAGCAGCTTGGGCAGGCCTCCCTACGAGCAGTACTTC. Translation: CASSLGRPPYEQYF. Full variable domain (rest looked up from reference TRBV11-3 and TRBJ2-7): EAGVVQSPRYKIIEKKQPVAFWCNPISGHNTLYWYLQNLGQGPELLIRYENEEAVDDSQLPKDRFSAERLKGVDSTLKIQPAELGDSAVYLCASSLGRPPYEQYFGPGTRLTVT.

Of note for this clonotype: Germline and junction disagree at one end, which may indicate a read error. V usage is TRBV29-1 and J usage is TRBJ2-3; D remains unclear. Looked up from germline, CDR1 is SQVTM and CDR2 is ANQGSEA. There are 13 residues in the CDR3. In nucleotides, the CDR3 is TGTGCCAGCAGTTGGGTCGAACCTGATACGCAGTATTTT. Translating gives CASSWVEPDTQYF.

Of note for this clonotype: A read error may be the cause here, since a much bigger clone is one base away. The chain has TRBV4-1 and TRBJ2-7, with 11 bases identical to TRBD2. Germline V gene data show CDR1 as MGHRA and CDR2 as YSYEKL. The ends lost 2 bases at V and 6 bases at J; junction bases unmatched: 3. The CDR3 has 14 amino acids. DNA of the CDR3: TGCGCCAGCAGCCAATTAGCGGGAGGGGGCGAGCAGTACTTC. It codes for CASSQLAGGGEQYF.